These T cell receptor beta chains were read from a single sample in a study of vaccination and CD4 T cells after COVID-19. Their antigens are not known. TCRdb re-analysed the PCR reads in MiXCR, keeping a single row per CDR3 protein. The sample records about 15,000 distinct CDR3 sequences, approximately 73% being singletons. Sequenced material: CD4+ T cells from blood, cultured in vitro. The receptors were gathered from a human donor who had recovered from COVID-19. Both conserved end residues are part of each CDR3. Each record gives: J gene, V gene, CDR3 protein.

J gene: TRBJ2-5; V gene: TRBV7-2; CDR3 protein: CASMGGSGVRGTQYF
J gene: TRBJ2-7; V gene: TRBV27; CDR3 protein: CASSPKTGSNEQYF
J gene: TRBJ1-5; V gene: TRBV20-1; CDR3 protein: CSARARVRAQPQHF
J gene: TRBJ2-1; V gene: TRBV5-1; CDR3 protein: CASSLQGSEQFF
J gene: TRBJ1-1; V gene: TRBV20-1; CDR3 protein: CSAYRGGRNTEAFF
J gene: TRBJ1-5; V gene: TRBV7-2; CDR3 protein: CASSPDPGVLQHF
J gene: TRBJ2-2; V gene: TRBV24-1; CDR3 protein: CATSEQGTHTGELFF
J gene: TRBJ1-5; V gene: TRBV7-2; CDR3 protein: CASSRDNQPQHF
J gene: TRBJ2-1; V gene: TRBV27; CDR3 protein: CASSRRNEQFF
J gene: TRBJ1-5; V gene: TRBV6-1; CDR3 protein: CASSDPDRAAQPQHF
J gene: TRBJ1-6; V gene: TRBV27; CDR3 protein: CASSPRQGNRSPLHF
J gene: TRBJ1-2; V gene: TRBV7-2; CDR3 protein: CASSFSPGHQSGYTF
J gene: TRBJ2-7; V gene: TRBV7-2; CDR3 protein: CASSPRALQTSGSLSYEQYF
J gene: TRBJ1-1; V gene: TRBV6-2/TRBV6-3; CDR3 protein: CAIGGLGTEAFF
J gene: TRBJ1-1; V gene: TRBV19; CDR3 protein: CASSRSVWAGTEAFF
J gene: TRBJ1-1; V gene: TRBV28; CDR3 protein: CASSIQTGAGTEAFF
J gene: TRBJ2-3; V gene: TRBV2; CDR3 protein: CASRVAGDTQYF
J gene: TRBJ2-4; V gene: TRBV10-3; CDR3 protein: CAISDSRGRNIQYF
J gene: TRBJ2-5; V gene: TRBV18; CDR3 protein: CASSPKGNQETQYF
J gene: TRBJ1-5; V gene: TRBV6-1; CDR3 protein: CASSGHASNQPQHF
J gene: TRBJ2-2; V gene: TRBV20-1; CDR3 protein: CSAWGPNTGELFF
J gene: TRBJ1-2; V gene: TRBV20-1; CDR3 protein: CSARDRGTGGFGYTF